The rows below give T cell receptor beta chains drawn from one sample of a study of human T cells and chemical hapten exposure. TCRdb independently ran MiXCR on the RACE reads; one entry per CDR3 protein. The sample shows a few hundred thousand distinct CDR3 sequences, 5.5% of them seen only once. The source material was whole blood, sampled in connection with sensitization to the hapten diphenylcyclopropenone (DPC). These receptor sequences come from a woman aged 18-29 years with alopecia areata. Some clones in this sample may be carry-over from other donors' samples. Both conserved end residues are part of each CDR3. Each record gives: V gene, D gene, clone size, J gene, CDR3 DNA, CDR3 protein. The D gene is left open where the match is weak. Size tells how often a clone was seen (once, few, many) or the class of an expanded clone, and some rows leave it out.

>TRBV2|NA|NA|TRBJ1-1
TGTGCCAGCACTCTGGATACGAACACTGAAGCTTTCTTT
CASTLDTNTEAFF
>TRBV5-4|NA|few|TRBJ1-6
TGTGCCAGCAGCTTGGCGGGGCTGGGTTCACCCCTCCACTTT
CASSLAGLGSPLHF
>TRBV12-3/TRBV12-4|NA|few|TRBJ1-1
TGTGCCAGCAGTTTCTTGGGGACGACTGAAGCTTTCTTT
CASSFLGTTEAFF
>TRBV6-5|TRBD1|many|TRBJ1-5
TGTGCCAGCAGAGCATTTACAGGGGGCGACGATCAGCCCCAGCATTTT
CASRAFTGGDDQPQHF
>TRBV2|TRBD2|many|TRBJ2-7
TGTGCCAGCAGTGCAGTACTAGCGGGGGGACCTTACGAGCAGTACTTC
CASSAVLAGGPYEQYF
>TRBV5-1|NA|NA|TRBJ1-5
TGCGCCAGCAGCTTGGCCGGGATGAATCAGCCCCAGCATTTT
CASSLAGMNQPQHF
>TRBV16|NA|NA|TRBJ2-1
TGTGCCAGCAGCCAATCCGGGGGGCTGGAAAATGAGCAGTTCTTC
CASSQSGGLENEQFF
>TRBV28|TRBD2|NA|TRBJ2-3
TGTGCCAGCAGTTCCCGGGGACTAGCGGGGGGCACAGATACGCAGTATTTT
CASSSRGLAGGTDTQYF
>TRBV7-2|NA|many|TRBJ2-5
TGTGCCAGCAGCTTAGATGGGTCAGGGCAGGGGGAGACCCAGTACTTC
CASSLDGSGQGETQYF
>TRBV19|NA|many|TRBJ1-2
TGTGCCAGTAACGCAGGCTTCCTTGAGGACTATGGCTACACCTTC
CASNAGFLEDYGYTF
>TRBV5-1|TRBD1|few|TRBJ2-2
TGCGCCAGCTCAAGGGACAGGGGCTTTAGAAACACCGGGGAGCTGTTTTTT
CASSRDRGFRNTGELFF
>TRBV28|TRBD2|many|TRBJ2-6
TGTGCCAGCAGTTTACTGAAACTAGCGGGGGGGCCTGGGGCCAACGTCCTGACTTTC
CASSLLKLAGGPGANVLTF
>TRBV10-3|NA|NA|TRBJ1-1
TGTGCCATCAGTGAGTCGGGCAGGGAGAACACTGAAGCTTTCTTT
CAISESGRENTEAFF
>TRBV7-2|NA|many|TRBJ1-3
TGTGCCAGCAGCCTACAGGGTCAAGGAAACACCATATATTTT
CASSLQGQGNTIYF
>TRBV20-1|TRBD2|many|TRBJ2-5
TGCAGCGGTCAGAATGGGGTAGCGGGGGGCCAAGAGACCCAGTACTTC
CSGQNGVAGGQETQYF
>TRBV25-1|NA|NA|TRBJ1-4
TGTGCCAGCAGTAACTCCGAATGGGGAAATGAAAAACTGTTTTTT
CASSNSEWGNEKLFF
>TRBV7-2|NA|many|TRBJ2-1
TGTGCCAGCAGCTTAACGGGGCCCCCCCCCAGCAATGAGCAGTTCTTC
CASSLTGPPPSNEQFF
>TRBV9|NA|few|TRBJ2-3
TGTGCCACCTCTCGAGATCTGAGCACAGATACGCAGTATTTT
CATSRDLSTDTQYF
>TRBV18|TRBD1|few|TRBJ1-1
TGTGCCAGCTCAACTACAGGGGGCCGAACTGAAGCTTTCTTT
CASSTTGGRTEAFF
>TRBV28|TRBD1|many|TRBJ1-6
TGTGCCAGCAGTTTGGGGGGACAGGAAAATTCACCCCTCCACTTT
CASSLGGQENSPLHF
>TRBV10-3|NA|NA|TRBJ1-1
TGTGCCATCAGTGGAACACCCAACACTGAAGCTTTCTTT
CAISGTPNTEAFF
>TRBV18|NA|many|TRBJ1-1
TGTGCCAGCTCACCGATGGAAGCAGCGCCCGAGACTGAAGCTTTCTTT
CASSPMEAAPETEAFF
>TRBV20-1|NA|NA|TRBJ1-2
TGCAGTGCTAGAGATTGGGGCAGTGCAACTAACTATGGCTACACCTTC
CSARDWGSATNYGYTF
>TRBV28|NA|few|TRBJ1-4
TGTGCCAGCAGTTTGGGAGGGAAAGGGGAAAAACTGTTTTTT
CASSLGGKGEKLFF
>TRBV6-5|NA|NA|TRBJ1-1
TGTGCCAGCAGTACTGGTAAGCAGGAAATCAACACTGAAGCTTTCTTT
CASSTGKQEINTEAFF
>TRBV29-1|TRBD1|NA|TRBJ2-1
TGCAGCGGGAACCGGGACAGGGGCTACAATGAGCAGTTCTTC
CSGNRDRGYNEQFF
>TRBV14|NA|few|TRBJ1-6
TGTGCCAGCAGCCAAGATCGAGGAAGACAGGAGCATTCACCCCTCCACTTT
CASSQDRGRQEHSPLHF
>TRBV5-4|NA|many|TRBJ2-3
TGTGCCAGCAGCTTGGCCCGACAGCTTAGCACAGATACGCAGTATTTT
CASSLARQLSTDTQYF
>TRBV6-2/TRBV6-3|NA|few|TRBJ2-2
TGTGCCAGCAGTTACTCTTCGTCACAGAGCAAGAACACCGGGGAGCTGTTTTTT
CASSYSSSQSKNTGELFF
>TRBV7-2|NA|many|TRBJ1-4
TGTGCCAGCAGCCCCCGCGGGGACGTTGCAACTAATGAAAAACTGTTTTTT
CASSPRGDVATNEKLFF
>TRBV7-2|TRBD2|NA|TRBJ2-3
TGTGCCAGCAGCTTAGCGGCGGGGGGATCAGATACGCAGTATTTT
CASSLAAGGSDTQYF
>TRBV29-1|NA|many|TRBJ1-2
TGCAGCGTTGAAGATAGAGGATCTGGCTACACCTTC
CSVEDRGSGYTF
>TRBV28|TRBD1|many|TRBJ1-6
TGTGCCAGCAGTTTAAACACAGGGGGGACACCCCTCCACTTT
CASSLNTGGTPLHF
>TRBV6-2/TRBV6-3|NA|many|TRBJ1-6
TGTGCCAGCAGACAGGATTTGAATTCACCCCTCCACTTT
CASRQDLNSPLHF
>TRBV18|NA|NA|TRBJ1-6
TGTGCCAGCTCGTCCACCTCCTATAATTCACCCCTCCACTTT
CASSSTSYNSPLHF
>TRBV28|NA|NA|TRBJ2-7
TGTGCCAGCAGGTTAGCCACCTACGAGCAGTACTTC
CASRLATYEQYF
>TRBV9|NA|many|TRBJ2-1
TGTGCCAGCAGCGTAGGACTAGTCAATGAGCAGTTCTTC
CASSVGLVNEQFF
>TRBV10-3|NA|many|TRBJ1-2
TGTGCCATCACCCGTGATTTAGCTCTCTATGGCTACACCTTC
CAITRDLALYGYTF
>TRBV12-3/TRBV12-4|TRBD1|NA|TRBJ2-7
TGTGCCAGCAGCCCGCCGGGACAGGAGAACGAGCAGTACTTC
CASSPPGQENEQYF
>TRBV29-1|TRBD1|few|TRBJ2-3
TGCAGCGTTGAAGAGGGGACAGGGGTTCGGACAGATACGCAGTATTTT
CSVEEGTGVRTDTQYF
>TRBV5-5|TRBD1|many|TRBJ2-7
TGTGCCAGCAGCTTGGTGACAGGGAGCACCTACGAGCAGTACTTC
CASSLVTGSTYEQYF
>TRBV2|NA|NA|TRBJ2-5
TGTGCCAGCACAGGAGGGGTTGAGACCCAGTACTTC
CASTGGVETQYF
>TRBV25-1|NA|few|TRBJ1-1
TGTGCCAGCAGTGGGGGGGTAGGGAAAGCTTTCTTT
CASSGGVGKAFF
>TRBV28|NA|few|TRBJ1-4
TGTGCCAGCAGAGGGGCCAGGAGGGATGAAAAACTGTTTTTT
CASRGARRDEKLFF
>TRBV20-1|TRBD2|NA|TRBJ2-3
TGCAGTGCTAGTGGCGCGGGGGAGGCAGATACGCAGTATTTT
CSASGAGEADTQYF
>TRBV9|TRBD1|few|TRBJ2-3
TGTGCCAGCAGAGAAACAGGGGTGACAGATACGCAGTATTTT
CASRETGVTDTQYF
>TRBV10-3|NA|many|TRBJ2-7
TGTGCCACCAACGACCCCTACGAGCAGTACTTC
CATNDPYEQYF